The present TCR beta chain was sequenced within a study of blood T cells in healthy people across ages. The CDR3 loop spans 16 amino acids. Per germline, CDR1 SEHNR and CDR2 FQNEAQ (reference sequence). The ends lost 4 bases at V and 5 bases at J; junction bases unmatched: 11. A J-beta primer mix and a sample-barcoded 5' primer were used in a second PCR of roughly 7 to 12 cycles. The authors tagged each cDNA molecule using a template-switch adaptor with 12 random nucleotides. TCRdb reprocessed the 5' RACE reads via MiXCR and lists one record per CDR3 protein. The sample lists roughly 1,500,000 distinct CDR3 sequences, roughly 40% seen once, with 7.9% in the top ten. Healthy Caucasian individuals from Russia aged roughly 6 to 95 served as donors.

This chain links TRBV7-9 with TRBJ1-2; 9 bases fit TRBD1. The clonotype originates from a woman in her late teens or twenties in good health. The sample was blood. CDR3 amino acids: CASSSGQGRILYGYTF. The CDR3 DNA reads TGTGCCAGCAGCTCCGGACAGGGGCGCATCCTATATGGCTACACCTTC. Full variable domain (rest looked up from reference TRBV7-9 and TRBJ1-2): DTGVSQNPRHKITKRGQNVTFRCDPISEHNRLYWYRQTLGQGPEFLTYFQNEAQLEKSRLLSDRFSAERPKGSFSTLEIQRTEQGDSAMYLCASSSGQGRILYGYTFGSGTRLTVV.